The present T cell receptor (beta chain) was sequenced within a study of early T cells in non-severe SARS-CoV-2 infection. Study information: It was bulk RNA from unsorted whole blood that was sequenced, and the chains were unpaired.

This clonotype occurred a few times. This CDR3 has 14 residues. Trimming took 1 base from V and 0 from J, leaving 7 bases between them. Germline loops: CDR1 SGHRS, CDR2 YFSETQ. TCRdb processed the 5' RACE reads anew with MiXCR; each CDR3 protein has one entry. Of about 130,000 distinct CDR3 sequences in the sample, just under 15% were seen once. Material: whole blood. This clonotype was obtained from an adult who was a healthcare worker with PCR-confirmed SARS-CoV-2 infection or an uninfected control (not recorded which). The J gene is TRBJ2-5, the V gene TRBV5-1; D remains ambiguous. The CDR3 protein is CASSLWVYQETQYF. CDR3 coding DNA: TGCGCCAGCAGCTTGTGGGTGTACCAAGAGACCCAGTACTTC.